The T cell receptor (beta chain) described here comes from a study of blood T cell repertoires in COVID-19. Study at large: Collection of acute and convalescent COVID-19 samples took place in the United States, Italy and Spain. Sources were T cells, B-cell-depleted T cells, or PBMCs; the material itself was cDNA or gDNA.

This clone was counted between two and nine times. Under the authors' procedure: How many nucleated cells were present was estimated from reference gene primer amplification. Method: immunoSEQ multiplex PCR; TCRdb's copy keeps in-frame clones and lacks some. Clone size and V and J calls were adopted from that table, with D and trimming inferred from the DNA. The sample holds 150,000 to 200,000 clones, around 83% seen once. Trimming removed 1 base from V and 4 bases from J; junction bases left unmatched: 6. This CDR3 spans 17 amino acids. Germline values: CDR1 MGHRA, CDR2 YSYEKL. V is TRBV4-1 and J is TRBJ2-1; TRBD2 matches 11 bases. The clonotype originates from a middle-aged woman with acute or convalescent COVID-19. Sequencing was done on a sample of peripheral blood. This CDR3 reads CASSQGIAGGKYNEQFF. In DNA, the CDR3 is TGCGCCAGCAGCCAAGGGATAGCGGGGGGGAAATACAATGAGCAGTTCTTC.